This entry describes one TCR beta chain. Antigen specificity is unknown. Here immunoSEQ multiplex PCR was the method, and the copy in TCRdb shows in-frame clones only, minus some. The sample shows fewer than 95,000 clones, around 93% of them seen only once. Trimming shortened V by 8 bases and J by 5 bases, and 15 bases separated the two germline ends. Germline CDR1 is SGHNT and CDR2 is YENEEA. The CDR3 totals 14 residues. The sample belongs to a study of graft-versus-host responses after intestinal transplantation. Study summary: For 3 to 4 years after anti-thymocyte globulin induction, all recipients took tacrolimus and steroids.

General study findings and limits: Early post-transplant declines in HvG were associated with peak levels of circulating GvH clones.

This specimen consisted of unstimulated CD8+ T cells sorted from spleen or lymph node cells, obtained before intestinal transplant. The rearrangement links TRBV11-3 to TRBJ2-2; TRBD1 is a possible D gene (6 bases). The clonotype comes from a human donor who received an intestinal transplant. CDR3: CASLSRGETGELFF. The CDR3 DNA follows: TGTGCCAGCCTGAGCAGGGGAGAAACCGGGGAGCTGTTTTTT.